The present TCR beta chain was sequenced within a study of blood T cell repertoires in COVID-19. Study-level information: Sites across the United States, Italy and Spain contributed samples from acute and convalescent COVID-19. T cells, B-cell-depleted T cells, or PBMCs provided the cDNA or gDNA that served as material.

Authors' analysis steps: Amplification with reference gene primers provided the estimates of nucleated cell counts. The protocol was immunoSEQ multiplex PCR, while the TCRdb copy is restricted to in-frame clones and leaves out a portion. Clonal size and the V and J genes are those of that table, whereas D and trimming came from the DNA. This repertoire shows some 110,000 clones, about 85% found once; its top ten account for approximately 7.7%. Germline CDR1 reads MNHEY; CDR2 reads SVGAGI. The ends were cut back, 7 bases at V and 6 bases at J, with 10 bases in the middle. The CDR3 has 12 residues. V gene TRBV6-5 combines with J gene TRBJ1-5, with D maybe TRBD1 (6 bases). The source material was peripheral blood. This clonotype was sampled from a human donor in a cohort sampled during active COVID-19. The CDR3 here is CASKQGFQPQHF. As DNA, the CDR3 is TGTGCCAGCAAGCAGGGGTTTCAGCCCCAGCATTTT.